These 17 T cell receptor beta chains were all obtained from the same sample, sequenced in a study of T cell responses to AZD1222 COVID-19 vaccine. Produced via immunoSEQ multiplex PCR; TCRdb's table is partial and in-frame only. In the table there are 90,000 to 110,000 clones, 82% of which are singletons. The specimen comprised peripheral blood, sampled on day 0 of AZD1222 vaccination. The receptors stem from an adult in good health.

The chain links TRBV29-1 to TRBJ1-1, with D uncertain. CDR3 length: 10 amino acids. In germline, CDR1 is SQVTM, CDR2 ANQGSEA. V lost 6 bases and J 7 bases, leaving 9 bases between the germline ends. The CDR3 DNA is TGCAGCGTCGCAGACATTGAAGCTTTCTTT. It specifies CSVADIEAFF.

This rearrangement joins TRBV18 to TRBJ1-6, with D possibly being TRBD1 (5 bases). The CDR3 totals 18 residues. V lost 2 bases to trimming and J lost 7 bases, with 21 bases between them. The germline CDR1 and CDR2 sequences are KGHSH and LQKENI. CDR3 region: CASSPIPRGGGVNSPLHF. CDR3 DNA sequence: TGTGCCAGCTCACCAATCCCGAGGGGTGGTGGTGTAAATTCACCCCTCCACTTT.

This chain's CDR3 is CASSQDFGGLITDTQYF. The CDR3 nucleotides read TGTGCCAGCAGCCAAGATTTCGGGGGGCTAATCACAGATACGCAGTATTTT. The rearrangement uses TRBV4-2 and TRBJ2-3; TRBD2 might be the D (7 bases). V lost 0 bases to trimming and J lost 2 bases, with 15 bases between them. Per the germline V gene, CDR1 is LGHNA and CDR2 is YNFKEQ. The CDR3 runs 17 residues.

The chain employs TRBV15 and TRBJ1-5, with TRBD1 matching over 9 bases. The V and J ends lost 0 bases and 4 bases, in that order; junction bases with no gene match: 1. CDR3 size: 15 residues. Germline V lookup: CDR1 LNHNV, CDR2 YYDKDF (reference sequence). The CDR3 region is CATSRDGQGNQPQHF. The CDR3 DNA reads TGTGCCACCAGCAGAGATGGACAGGGGAATCAGCCCCAGCATTTT.

The chain has TRBV5-1 and TRBJ2-2; D may be TRBD2 (6 bases). CDR3 length: 14 residues. Trimming stripped 4 bases from V and 4 bases from J, with 11 bases between. Germline loops: CDR1 SGHRS, CDR2 YFSETQ. This CDR3 reads CASSGGSGTGELFF. The CDR3, as DNA: TGCGCCAGCAGCGGGGGTAGCGGCACCGGGGAGCTGTTTTTT.

This clone was seen a few times. V usage is TRBV11-2 and J usage is TRBJ2-1; 10 nucleotides match TRBD1. The CDR3 runs to 18 residues. Germline CDR1 SGHAT, CDR2 FQNNGV. J lost 0 bases, V lost 5 bases, and 10 bases had no gene match. CDR3: CASSRMGQGTSSYNEQFF. The CDR3 region has the DNA TGTGCCAGCAGCCGCATGGGACAGGGGACGAGCTCCTACAATGAGCAGTTCTTC.

The V call is TRBV5-5, the J call TRBJ2-1, with 13 bases aligning to TRBD2. The CDR3 has 19 amino acids. The trim removed 3 bases at V and 3 bases at J, leaving 12 bases unmatched. Germline assignment: CDR1 SGHKS and CDR2 YYEKEE (reference sequence). Written as DNA, the CDR3 is TGTGCCAGCAGCTGGGGTCGACTAGCGGGGGGACCCCGCTACAATGAGCAGTTCTTC. The encoded protein is CASSWGRLAGGPRYNEQFF.

This chain links TRBV4-1 with TRBJ2-1; maybe TRBD2 (6 bases). The germline V gene encodes CDR1 MGHRA and CDR2 YSYEKL. Trimming removed 0 bases from V and 10 bases from J, with 16 bases in between. The CDR3 sequence is 15 residues long. CDR3: CASSQENPLEGEQFF. CDR3 coding DNA: TGCGCCAGCAGCCAAGAAAACCCTCTGGAGGGAGAGCAGTTCTTC.

The rearrangement joins TRBV11-3 to TRBJ2-2; D might be TRBD2 (5 bases). CDR3 length equals 13 residues. V lost 3 bases and J lost 6, with 8 bases in between. Germline CDR1 and CDR2: SGHNT and YENEEA. The CDR3 coding sequence is TGTGCCAGCAGCTTGGACTTCTCCGGGGAGCTGTTTTTT. It encodes CASSLDFSGELFF.

The chain is built from TRBV6-1 and TRBJ2-7; D uncertain. Trimming stripped 2 bases from V and 6 bases from J, with 8 bases between. CDR3 size: 12 residues. Germline-derived CDR1 and CDR2 are MNHNS and SASEGT. Written as DNA, the CDR3 is TGTGCCAGCAGTGAAACTCTCACCGAGCAGTACTTC. Translating it yields CASSETLTEQYF.

J is TRBJ1-1 and V is TRBV10-3; a weak D match, TRBD1 (5 bases). Germline CDR1 and CDR2: ENHRY and SYGVKD. Trimming removed 0 bases at V and 5 bases at J, with 13 bases between. CDR3 size: 15 residues. CDR3 protein: CAISESGQRRTEAFF. DNA for the CDR3: TGTGCCATCAGTGAGTCGGGGCAACGAAGGACTGAAGCTTTCTTT.

This clone has a single count. The chain is built from TRBV5-1 and TRBJ2-1; 10 nucleotides match TRBD2. Unmatched junction bases numbered 2, after V lost 0 bases and J lost 8 bases. The length of the CDR3 is 14 residues. The germline CDR1 and CDR2 sequences are SGHRS and YFSETQ. The CDR3 sequence: CASSLGTSGDEQFF. The CDR3 DNA is TGCGCCAGCAGCTTGGGGACTAGCGGCGATGAGCAGTTCTTC. The full variable domain, in which reference TRBV5-1 and TRBJ2-1 provide the parts outside the CDR3, is KAGVTQTPRYLIKTRGQQVTLSCSPISGHRSVSWYQQTPGQGLQFLFEYFSETQRNKGNFPGRFSGRQFSNSRSEMNVSTLELGDSALYLCASSLGTSGDEQFFGPGTRLTVL.

V is TRBV5-1 and J is TRBJ2-5, with 10 bases fitting TRBD1. V gave up 4 bases and J gave up 5 bases; unmatched junction bases: 14. The CDR3 is made up of 17 amino acids. Germline V gene data show CDR1 as SGHRS and CDR2 as YFSETQ. CDR3 region: CASSPRAGTGAGETQYF. CDR3 coding DNA: TGCGCCAGCAGCCCCCGCGCCGGGACAGGGGCTGGCGAGACCCAGTACTTC. The whole variable domain, filled in from reference TRBV5-1 and TRBJ2-5, reads KAGVTQTPRYLIKTRGQQVTLSCSPISGHRSVSWYQQTPGQGLQFLFEYFSETQRNKGNFPGRFSGRQFSNSRSEMNVSTLELGDSALYLCASSPRAGTGAGETQYFGPGTRLLVL.

Only a few counts were recorded for this clone. The rearrangement uses TRBV6-2 or TRBV6-3 and TRBJ2-3; D unresolved. Deletions cut 6 bases from V and 3 bases from J, with 10 bases between. Germline values: CDR1 MNHEY, CDR2 SVGEGT. This CDR3 is built from 13 residues. The CDR3 spells CASSQWSTDTQYF. CDR3 coding DNA: TGTGCCAGCAGCCAGTGGAGTACAGATACGCAGTATTTT.

The V gene is TRBV24-1, the J gene TRBJ1-2; weak D call: TRBD1 (5 bases). V lost 2 bases and J 10 bases, leaving 10 bases between the germline ends. The CDR3 is 12 residues long. Germline CDR1 reads KGHDR; CDR2 reads SFDVKD. The CDR3 loop reads CATSDWGGLYTF. CDR3 sequence (DNA): TGTGCCACCAGTGATTGGGGGGGTCTCTACACCTTC.

The chain uses TRBV27 and TRBJ1-1; no reliable D call. CDR1 MNHEY and CDR2 SMNVEV come from the germline V gene (reference sequence). The V end was cut by 3 bases, the J end by 5 bases, with 10 bases between. This CDR3 comprises 13 residues. In DNA, the CDR3 is TGTGCCAGCAGTTTGCGAGGGCCGACTGAAGCTTTCTTT. Its protein product is CASSLRGPTEAFF.

J is TRBJ1-2 and V is TRBV4-1; no clear D. The V gene lost 4 bases and the J gene lost 0 bases, with 9 bases spanning the gap. There are 14 residues in the CDR3. Per germline, CDR1 MGHRA and CDR2 YSYEKL. CDR3 sequence reads: CASSPLGANYGYTF. The CDR3 DNA is TGCGCCAGCAGCCCGTTGGGCGCTAACTATGGCTACACCTTC.